This entry describes one T cell receptor beta chain. This clonotype occurred a few times. What antigen it recognizes has not been identified. No base-level quality is on record; no much larger clone is a single base apart. Genomic DNA served as template for TCR beta VDJ combination and CDR3 sequence profiling. An Illumina HiSeq 2000 was the platform used for TCR repertoire sequencing. On the study's bioinformatics: Repertoire assessment relied on Simpson's diversity index, CDR3 size and DJ length profiles, and TRBV/TRBJ rearrangement plots. The most abundant DNA sequence in the deep sequencing data was taken as the immunodominant clone. CDR3 amino acid sequences were checked for sharing between subjects and were compared against published repertoires and the VDJdb database. TCRdb ran its own pipeline on the public reads, namely fastp trimming at Q25 and MiXCR clone calling, and kept in-frame beta chains. Rows are combined by CDR3 protein, so each entry shows the most common genes and DNA. Clone size and V and J calls follow TCRdb, not the original study. This sample has around 150,000 distinct CDR3 sequences in its table, and approximately 43% of those were observed once. The ten largest clones represent 0.85% to 1.3% of the sample.

In this study, sorted CD4+ and CD8+ T cells from the blood of healthy subjects and of severe aplastic anemia patients had their TCR repertoires deep-sequenced. Ficoll-Paque density gradient centrifugation was used to isolate peripheral blood mononuclear cells. Before DNA extraction, CD4+ and CD8+ T cells were sorted by FACS or by magnetic beads. The data were obtained in a study of CD8+CD57+ T cells in acquired aplastic anemia (dated by TCRdb to the late 2010s). A note on the overall study: Extracted DNA from sorted CD4+ and CD8+ cells averaged around 3.3 ug, ranging from roughly 0.19 to 27.4 ug. An average of roughly 9.8 million reads for CD4+ cells and approximately 11 million reads for CD8+ cells was obtained from healthy donor samples. Overall study outcomes, separate from this receptor: Roughly 30 CD8+ CDR3 sequences were shared between patients and controls but appeared highly expressed in patients and within their immunodominant clones. CD8+ Simpson's diversity did not differ significantly between patients and healthy controls (P=0.060).

CDR1 KGHSH and CDR2 LQKENI were looked up in the germline V gene. Including the terminal cysteine and phenylalanine, the CDR3 comprises 15 residues. Only the CDR3 DNA is retained, 45 bases long and in frame from the first base. The V end loses 5 bases and the J end loses 2 bases, and a stretch of 15 bases separates them. The chain uses TRBV18 and TRBJ2-5, with the D segment identity uncertain. The sample was sorted CD4+, CD8+, or CD8+CD57+ T cells (not recorded which) from PBMCs. The sequence derives from a human donor in good health. The DNA sequence follows: TGTGCCAGCTCAATACCGAGTTCGCGTCAAGAGACCCAGTACTTC. The resulting protein is CASSIPSSRQETQYF.